Described below is a single T cell receptor beta chain sequence and its context. Its antigen remains unidentified. Within the sample, other DNA sequences also encode this same CDR3. The data belong to a study of shared clonotypes between healthy human individuals. Study summary: CD8 memory received one plate per donor, CD8 naive two, CD4 memory three and CD4 naive three. Whole-study results and caveats: With few donors, the genetic and exposure-history diversity represented was limited. Generally, naive subsets (rather than memory subsets) showed larger estimated richness.

The CDR3 runs to 11 residues. Deletions cut 4 bases from V and 3 bases from J, with 7 bases between. CDR1 is DFQATT and CDR2 is SNEGSKA in the germline V gene (reference sequence). Each subset's genomic DNA was split evenly across several immunoSEQ plates. TCRdb's copy holds only in-frame clones and misses some; the assay was immunoSEQ multiplex PCR. The sample yields around 550,000 clones, approximately 96% seen once. The naive CD8 fraction comprised CD45RO-negative cells positively selected for CCR7 and excluded terminally differentiated effector memory CD45RA+ cells. The sequenced material came from naive CD8+ T cells sorted from blood. The chain has TRBV20-1 and TRBJ2-7; no clear D. The clonotype was recovered from a woman younger than 45 in good health. The CDR3 sequence: CSATGDYEQYF. The CDR3 coding sequence is TGCAGTGCTACTGGGGACTACGAGCAGTACTTC.